The 27 T cell receptor beta chains given below trace back to one sample, sequenced in a study of STAT5B mutations in CD4+ large granular lymphocyte leukemia. Libraries were prepared by immunoSEQ multiplex PCR; TCRdb keeps only in-frame clonotypes and omits some of them. The data contain some 29,000 clones, approximately 84% of them singletons. Sequences were obtained from CD4+ T cells from blood buffy coats. The source of these receptors is a human donor in good health.

The chain employs TRBV28 and TRBJ2-5; the D gene is possibly TRBD2 (5 bases). Germline CDR1 MDHEN, CDR2 SYDVKM. Trimming removed 5 bases at V and 4 bases at J, with 11 bases between. This CDR3 spans 13 amino acids. The CDR3 DNA reads TGTGCCAGCAGTCACGGACTGCGAGAGACCCAGTACTTC. Amino acids: CASSHGLRETQYF.

V is TRBV9 and J is TRBJ1-1; the D is unclear. Germline loops: CDR1 SGDLS, CDR2 YYNGEE. The length of the CDR3 is 14 residues. With 0 bases removed from V and 6 bases from J, the gap between germline ends came to 12 bases. The CDR3 DNA sequence: TGTGCCAGCAGCGTAGGACCCGGAGTCCCTGAAGCTTTCTTT. Its protein is CASSVGPGVPEAFF. Drawing the rest from reference TRBV9 and TRBJ1-1, the complete variable domain is DSGVTQTPKHLITATGQRVTLRCSPRSGDLSVYWYQQSLDQGLQFLIQYYNGEERAKGNILERFSAQQFPDLHSELNLSSLELGDSALYFCASSVGPGVPEAFFGQGTRLTVV.

The chain is built from TRBV19 and TRBJ2-1; D is possibly TRBD1 or TRBD2 (5 bases each). The V and J ends lost 0 bases and 8 bases respectively, with 8 bases between them. Germline CDR1 is LNHDA and CDR2 is SQIVND (reference sequence). The CDR3 consists of 13 residues. The CDR3 DNA reads TGTGCCAGTAGTATAGATTGGGGGTATGAGCAGTTCTTC. Protein sequence: CASSIDWGYEQFF.

CDR3 bases: TGTGCCAGCAGCTTGGGCAGTGGTGAGCAGTTCTTC. Its translation: CASSLGSGEQFF. The chain recombines TRBV5-6 with TRBJ2-1; D not certain. This CDR3 region has 12 residues. V gave up 0 bases and J gave up 9 bases, with 7 bases separating them. Germline V CDR1 and CDR2: SGHDT, YYEEEE.

V usage is TRBV5-6 and J usage is TRBJ1-4; 8 bases agree with TRBD1. Germline assignment: CDR1 SGHDT and CDR2 YYEEEE. The trim removed 4 bases at V and 11 bases at J, leaving 7 bases unmatched. The CDR3 runs to 13 residues. The CDR3 bases are TGTGCCAGCAGCGCTGGACAGGGTGAGAAACTGTTTTTT. It yields the protein CASSAGQGEKLFF.

The chain joins TRBV27 to TRBJ1-1, with 8 nucleotides matching TRBD1. The CDR3 contains 13 residues. With V trimmed by 8 bases and J by 5 bases, 7 bases remained unmatched. The germline V gene has CDR1 MNHEY and CDR2 SMNVEV (reference sequence). CDR3 sequence reads: CASGRQGRTEAFF. CDR3 DNA sequence: TGTGCCAGCGGAAGACAGGGGAGGACTGAAGCTTTCTTT.

The table lists this clone with a few counts. The CDR3 region is CAWSVGDQPQHF. In nucleotides, the CDR3 is TGTGCCTGGAGTGTCGGGGACCAGCCCCAGCATTTT. The J gene is TRBJ1-5, the V gene TRBV30; possibly TRBD1 for D (5 bases). Looked up from germline, CDR1 is GTSNPN and CDR2 is SVGIG (reference sequence). The ends were cut back, 0 bases at V and 7 bases at J, with 7 bases in the middle. The CDR3 covers 12 residues.

The chain employs TRBV19 and TRBJ1-3; 8 bases are a match to TRBD1. J lost 5 bases, V lost 7 bases, and 10 bases had no gene match. The germline gives CDR1 LNHDA, CDR2 SQIVND (reference sequence). This CDR3 has 15 amino acids. The CDR3, as DNA: TGTGCCAGTATTCCCTCGACAGGGGCCCGAAACACCATATATTTT. Amino acids: CASIPSTGARNTIYF.

V usage is TRBV28 and J usage is TRBJ2-7; D ambiguous. Trimming shortened V by 7 bases and J by 0 bases, and 7 bases separated the two germline ends. CDR1 and CDR2 from the germline V gene are MDHEN and SYDVKM. The CDR3 sequence is 12 residues long. The chain's CDR3 is CASKGSSYEQYF. CDR3 bases: TGTGCCAGCAAGGGCTCCTCCTACGAGCAGTACTTC.

The chain links TRBV29-1 to TRBJ2-7; 12 bases line up with TRBD2. CDR1 is SQVTM and CDR2 is ANQGSEA in the germline V gene. There are 16 residues in the CDR3. The ends lost 5 bases at V and 0 bases at J; junction bases unmatched: 8. Here the CDR3 reads CSVLGLAGRSSYEQYF. CDR3 sequence (DNA): TGCAGCGTTTTGGGACTAGCGGGCCGAAGCTCCTACGAGCAGTACTTC.

This clone showed up just once. The CDR3, as DNA: TGTGCCAGCAGCAAGGGACTTAGCTACGAGCAGTACTTC. Translation: CASSKGLSYEQYF. The rearrangement joins TRBV21-1 to TRBJ2-7; the D call of TRBD2 is as the table states it, not checked on the DNA. TRBV21-1 is a known pseudogene. This CDR3 is built from 13 residues.

This chain links TRBV2 with TRBJ2-7; no firm D call. The CDR3 consists of 12 residues. V lost 6 bases, J lost 3 bases, and 9 bases lay in between. The germline CDR1 and CDR2 sequences are SNHLY and FYNNEI. CDR3 in amino acids: CASSGGDYEQYV. As DNA, the CDR3 is TGTGCCAGCAGCGGCGGAGACTACGAGCAGTACGTC.

For the CDR3, the DNA is TGTGCCAGCAGCGTATCAGGGGTCACCGGGGAGCTGTTTTTT. This gives the protein CASSVSGVTGELFF. J is TRBJ2-2 and V is TRBV6-1; D might be TRBD1 (6 bases). Per germline, CDR1 MNHNS and CDR2 SASEGT. The CDR3 has 14 amino acids. Trimming cost V 6 bases and J 4 bases, with 12 bases left between them.

This clone was observed a handful of times. This chain links TRBV18 with TRBJ1-6; D is undetermined. This CDR3 has 14 residues. From germline, CDR1 is KGHSH and CDR2 LQKENI. V lost 6 bases to trimming and J lost 0 bases, with 6 bases between them. CDR3 in DNA: TGTGCCAGCTCCCCGAGCTCCTATAATTCACCCCTCCACTTT. It translates to CASSPSSYNSPLHF.

The chain couples TRBV7-8 to TRBJ2-7, with D hard to call. Per the germline V gene, CDR1 is SGHVS and CDR2 is FQNEAQ. The CDR3 runs to 16 residues. V dropped 4 bases and J dropped 7 bases, with 23 bases sitting between them. Here the CDR3 reads CASSSLSPAIPGEQYF. CDR3 nucleotide sequence: TGTGCCAGCAGCTCCCTTAGCCCCGCGATCCCTGGTGAGCAGTACTTC. Full variable domain (remainder filled in from reference TRBV7-8 and TRBJ2-7): GAGVSQSPRYKVAKRGQDVALRCDPISGHVSLFWYQQALGQGPEFLTYFQNEAQLDKSGLPSDRFFAERPEGSVSTLKIQRTQQEDSAVYLCASSSLSPAIPGEQYFGPGTRLTVT.

A few counts support this clone. The chain is built from TRBV29-1 and TRBJ2-3; 8 bases match TRBD2. V gave up 0 bases and J gave up 4 bases; unmatched junction bases: 3. This CDR3 is 14 amino acids long. Germline lookup yields CDR1 SQVTM and CDR2 ANQGSEA. CDR3: CSVEDRGGPDTQYF. Here the CDR3 DNA reads TGCAGCGTTGAAGATCGGGGGGGCCCAGATACGCAGTATTTT.

This chain uses TRBV6-5 with TRBJ1-3; D gene ambiguous. Germline V lookup: CDR1 MNHEY, CDR2 SVGAGI. Trimming left V 0 bases short and J 0 bases short, with 6 bases between. The CDR3 loop spans 15 amino acids. CDR3 amino acids: CASSYSQTSGNTIYF. In nucleotides, the CDR3 is TGTGCCAGCAGTTACTCGCAAACCTCTGGAAACACCATATATTTT.

This clone was observed a few times. CDR3 sequence (DNA): TGTGCCAGCTCACCAATGCAGTACTCTGGGGCCAACGTCCTGACTTTC. This gives the protein CASSPMQYSGANVLTF. V gene TRBV18 combines with J gene TRBJ2-6, with D uncertain. The germline V gene has CDR1 KGHSH and CDR2 LQKENI. The V end was cut by 2 bases, the J end by 0 bases, with 8 bases between. This CDR3 spans 16 amino acids.

The chain has TRBV10-3 and TRBJ2-1; D remains unclear. Trimming took 6 bases from V and 2 from J, leaving 11 bases between them. The CDR3 has 14 amino acids. Germline values: CDR1 ENHRY, CDR2 SYGVKD. Here the CDR3 reads CAISVTITYNEQFF. The CDR3 DNA follows: TGTGCCATCAGCGTGACCATCACCTACAATGAGCAGTTCTTC.

The V and J genes are TRBV20-1 and TRBJ2-5; D not certain. In germline, CDR1 is DFQATT, CDR2 SNEGSKA (reference sequence). V was clipped by 6 bases and J by 5 bases, with 10 bases between them. This CDR3 is built from 11 residues. CDR3 region: CSAADWETQYF. The CDR3 DNA sequence: TGCAGTGCAGCAGACTGGGAGACCCAGTACTTC.

The chain couples TRBV7-6 to TRBJ2-2; D ambiguous. The CDR3 contains 15 residues. The V end lost 0 bases, the J end lost 2 bases, and 7 bases lay between the germline ends. Germline-derived CDR1 and CDR2 are SGHVS and FNYEAQ. CDR3 in DNA: TGTGCCAGCAGCTTAGCCGGTCTCAACACCGGGGAGCTGTTTTTT. This sequence encodes CASSLAGLNTGELFF.

The V gene is TRBV28, the J gene TRBJ1-5; D is unclear. CDR3 length: 12 residues. Germline-derived CDR1 and CDR2 are MDHEN and SYDVKM. Between the trimmed V and J ends, which lost 7 bases and 4 bases, there was a span of 8 bases. The CDR3 spells CASKGMNQPQHF. CDR3 DNA: TGTGCCAGCAAAGGAATGAATCAGCCCCAGCATTTT.

This chain joins TRBV20-1 and TRBJ2-7; D uncertain. Germline V gene sequence: CDR1 DFQATT, CDR2 SNEGSKA (reference sequence). V was pared by 3 bases and J by 4 bases, with 7 bases between. This CDR3 is built from 11 residues. CDR3 sequence (DNA): TGCAGTGCTAGCAACAGTTACGAGCAGTACTTC. It is translated as CSASNSYEQYF.

The chain employs TRBV5-1 and TRBJ1-3; tentative D call: TRBD1 (5 bases). The V and J ends lost 6 bases and 0 bases respectively, with 19 bases between them. The CDR3 is 17 amino acids. Germline V gives CDR1 SGHRS, CDR2 YFSETQ. CDR3 bases: TGCGCCAGCACCCGCGACGGTACAGGTGGCTCTGGAAACACCATATATTTT. Encoded protein: CASTRDGTGGSGNTIYF. The variable domain in full, completed from reference TRBV5-1 and TRBJ1-3, reads KAGVTQTPRYLIKTRGQQVTLSCSPISGHRSVSWYQQTPGQGLQFLFEYFSETQRNKGNFPGRFSGRQFSNSRSEMNVSTLELGDSALYLCASTRDGTGGSGNTIYFGEGSWLTVV.

This sequence joins TRBV6-1 and TRBJ2-2; D unclear. The CDR3 has 15 residues. Trimming removed 6 bases from V and 0 bases from J, with 11 bases in between. Germline V gives CDR1 MNHNS, CDR2 SASEGT. The CDR3 region has the DNA TGTGCCAGCAGCATCAGTACTACGAACACCGGGGAGCTGTTTTTT. Encoded protein: CASSISTTNTGELFF.

The chain uses TRBV6-5 and TRBJ1-2, with D tentatively TRBD1 (5 bases). This CDR3 has 14 residues. Germline V CDR1 and CDR2: MNHEY, SVGAGI. Between the trimmed V and J ends, which lost 5 bases and 3 bases, there was a span of 13 bases. The CDR3 protein is CASSATGAYYGYTF. CDR3 nucleotide sequence: TGTGCCAGCAGTGCTACAGGTGCCTACTATGGCTACACCTTC.

This clone was recorded only once. The chain employs TRBV6-1 and TRBJ2-2, with 10 bases lining up with TRBD1. This CDR3 is built from 16 residues. V dropped 4 bases and J dropped 7; count of bases not matched to a gene: 9. CDR1 MNHNS and CDR2 SASEGT come from the germline V gene. The CDR3 is CASSVGGTGASGELFF. CDR3 bases: TGTGCCAGCAGTGTTGGAGGGACAGGGGCAAGCGGGGAGCTGTTTTTT.